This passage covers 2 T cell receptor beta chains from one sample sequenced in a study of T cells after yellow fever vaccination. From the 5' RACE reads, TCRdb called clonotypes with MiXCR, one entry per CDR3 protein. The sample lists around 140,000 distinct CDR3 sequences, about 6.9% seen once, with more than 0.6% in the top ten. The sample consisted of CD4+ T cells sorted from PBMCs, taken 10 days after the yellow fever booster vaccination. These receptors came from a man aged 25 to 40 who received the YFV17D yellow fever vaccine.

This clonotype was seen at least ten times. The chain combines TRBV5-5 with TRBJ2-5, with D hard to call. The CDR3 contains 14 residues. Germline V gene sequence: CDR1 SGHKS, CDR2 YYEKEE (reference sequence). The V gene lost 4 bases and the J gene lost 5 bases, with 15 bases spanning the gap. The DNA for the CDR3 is TGTGCCAGCAGCCCAGACAAGGCCCTCGAGACCCAGTACTTC. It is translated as CASSPDKALETQYF.

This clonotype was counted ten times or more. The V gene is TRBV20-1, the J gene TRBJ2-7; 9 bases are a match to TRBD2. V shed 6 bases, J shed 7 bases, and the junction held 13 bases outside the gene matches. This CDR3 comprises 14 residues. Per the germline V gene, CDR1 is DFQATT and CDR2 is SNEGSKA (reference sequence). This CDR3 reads CSASRLAALEEQYF. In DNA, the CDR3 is TGCAGTGCCTCGAGACTAGCGGCTTTAGAGGAGCAGTACTTC.